These 18 T cell receptor beta chains came from one sample sequenced in a study of T cells in Graves' hyperthyroidism and ophthalmopathy. Amplification of TCR beta CDR3 regions was performed using RNA transcripts as template. With the HTBI primer set, the TCR CDR3 went through a first round of RT-PCR. TCRdb re-called the multiplex PCR reads with MiXCR, one entry per CDR3 protein. The repertoire holds more than 300,000 distinct CDR3 sequences, with roughly 20% as singletons. Sequences were obtained from blood. The receptors originated from a man in his late teens or twenties with Graves' ophthalmopathy.

This clonotype was seen a handful of times. The chain carries TRBV7-9 and TRBJ1-4; no firm D call. Trimming took off 6 bases at V and 0 bases at J, with 14 bases between the two ends. CDR1 and CDR2 from the germline V gene are SEHNR and FQNEAQ (reference sequence). The CDR3 is 16 residues long. For the CDR3, the DNA is TGTGCCAGCAGATCACCACTCGGGGCAACTAATGAAAAACTGTTTTTT. Residues: CASRSPLGATNEKLFF.

The chain combines TRBV27 with TRBJ2-1; 8 bases are a match to TRBD2. V lost 8 bases to trimming and J lost 6 bases; unmatched junction nucleotides: 6. Germline lookup yields CDR1 MNHEY and CDR2 SMNVEV (reference sequence). The CDR3 has 13 residues. The CDR3 sequence: CASASSGGNEQFF. Here the CDR3 DNA reads TGTGCCAGCGCATCCAGCGGGGGCAATGAGCAGTTCTTC.

The chain couples TRBV6-1 to TRBJ2-1; 11 bases map to TRBD2. This CDR3 region has 14 residues. The trim removed 8 bases at V and 7 bases at J, leaving 7 bases unmatched. From germline, CDR1 is MNHNS and CDR2 SASEGT. Here the CDR3 DNA reads TGTGCCAGCCACCAGTCTAGCGGGGGGAATGAGCAGTTCTTC. Amino acid sequence: CASHQSSGGNEQFF.

The chain recombines TRBV9 with TRBJ1-3; D gene ambiguous. Trimming left V 0 bases short and J 2 bases short, with 12 bases between. CDR1 and CDR2 (germline): SGDLS, YYNGEE. The CDR3 consists of 16 residues. The CDR3 DNA reads TGTGCCAGCAGCGTAGCTCGTGCGGCAGCTGGAAACACCATATATTTT. Its translation: CASSVARAAAGNTIYF. The variable domain in full, completed from reference TRBV9 and TRBJ1-3, reads DSGVTQTPKHLITATGQRVTLRCSPRSGDLSVYWYQQSLDQGLQFLIQYYNGEERAKGNILERFSAQQFPDLHSELNLSSLELGDSALYFCASSVARAAAGNTIYFGEGSWLTVV.

The chain joins TRBV14 to TRBJ2-1; a weak D match, TRBD2 (5 bases). The CDR3 has 17 amino acids. The germline CDR1 and CDR2 sequences are SGHDN and FVKESK. V lost 0 bases and J 7 bases, leaving 19 bases between the germline ends. CDR3: CASSQDPAPPRGNEQFF. For the CDR3, the DNA is TGTGCCAGCAGCCAAGACCCGGCACCCCCGAGAGGGAATGAGCAGTTCTTC.

V usage is TRBV6-2 or TRBV6-3 and J usage is TRBJ2-5; no clear D. This CDR3 is built from 14 residues. CDR1 and CDR2 (germline): MNHEY, SVGEGT. V was pared by 3 bases and J by 0 bases, with 8 bases between. CDR3 residues: CASSYAGYQETQYF. CDR3 DNA: TGTGCCAGCAGTTATGCAGGATACCAAGAGACCCAGTACTTC.

The chain couples TRBV27 to TRBJ1-2; D remains ambiguous. From germline, CDR1 is MNHEY and CDR2 SMNVEV (reference sequence). Deletions cut 4 bases from V and 8 bases from J, with 17 bases between. The CDR3 runs 14 residues. CDR3 region: CASSSPGVTGGYTF. In nucleotides, the CDR3 is TGTGCCAGCAGTTCCCCCGGGGTCACGGGGGGCTACACCTTC.

This clonotype was detected ten times or more. This chain connects TRBV3-1 to TRBJ2-1; TRBD1 matches 11 bases. The germline V gene encodes CDR1 LGHDT and CDR2 YNNKEL (reference sequence). The CDR3 length is 18 residues. The ends lost 4 bases at V and 0 bases at J; junction bases unmatched: 8. In DNA, the CDR3 is TGTGCCAGCAGCCTCCGGGACAGGGGGTCAAGCTCCTACAATGAGCAGTTCTTC. As protein: CASSLRDRGSSSYNEQFF.

The chain joins TRBV7-2 to TRBJ1-3; tentatively, D is TRBD1 (5 bases). Germline V gene sequence: CDR1 SGHTA, CDR2 FQGNSA. The V gene lost 1 base and the J gene lost 0 bases, with 13 bases spanning the gap. The CDR3 contains 17 residues. For the CDR3, the DNA is TGTGCCAGCAGCTTAGACCCAGGGATGCTCTCTGGAAACACCATATATTTT. This codes for CASSLDPGMLSGNTIYF. Variable domain in full (rest from reference TRBV7-2 and TRBJ1-3): GAGVSQSPSNKVTEKGKDVELRCDPISGHTALYWYRQSLGQGLEFLIYFQGNSAPDKSGLPSDRFSAERTGGSVSTLTIQRTQQEDSAVYLCASSLDPGMLSGNTIYFGEGSWLTVV.

This chain connects TRBV5-1 to TRBJ2-4; D remains ambiguous. From germline, CDR1 is SGHRS and CDR2 YFSETQ. The CDR3 length is 14 residues. Trimming took off 3 bases at V and 8 bases at J, with 15 bases between the two ends. In DNA, the CDR3 is TGCGCCAGCAGCTCCCGGGCTAGTTTAGACATTCAGTACTTC. Its protein is CASSSRASLDIQYF. Filled out from reference TRBV5-1 and TRBJ2-4, the complete variable domain reads KAGVTQTPRYLIKTRGQQVTLSCSPISGHRSVSWYQQTPGQGLQFLFEYFSETQRNKGNFPGRFSGRQFSNSRSEMNVSTLELGDSALYLCASSSRASLDIQYFGAGTRLSVL.

The gene calls are TRBV12-5 and TRBJ2-3; a weak D match, TRBD2 (6 bases). The ends were cut back, 5 bases at V and 3 bases at J, with 12 bases in the middle. Germline V gene data show CDR1 as LGHNT and CDR2 as FRNRAP. CDR3 length equals 14 residues. The DNA for the CDR3 is TGTGCTAGTGGTCTCCGACTAGAGACAGATACGCAGTATTTT. It encodes CASGLRLETDTQYF.

Worth noting for this clonotype: Since a much larger clone is just one base distant, this may be a read error. The chain recombines TRBV10-2 with TRBJ1-1, with D hard to call. The CDR3 runs 12 residues. The germline CDR1 and CDR2 sequences are WSHSY and SAAADI. CDR3 residues: CASSEWSTEALF. The CDR3 DNA reads TGCGCCAGCAGTGAGTGGAGCACTGAAGCTCTCTTT.

Many counts were recorded for this clonotype. The rearrangement joins TRBV28 to TRBJ2-5; D is undetermined. The V end was cut by 1 base, the J end by 5 bases, with 5 bases between. Germline CDR1 and CDR2: MDHEN and SYDVKM. The length of the CDR3 is 12 residues. Written as DNA, the CDR3 is TGTGCCAGCAGTTTATTGGTGGAGACCCAGTACTTC. Protein product: CASSLLVETQYF.

The chain employs TRBV18 and TRBJ1-1, with 10 bases matching TRBD1. CDR3 length equals 15 residues. Trimming removed 4 bases from V and 5 bases from J; junction bases left unmatched: 7. Germline V gene lookup returns CDR1 KGHSH and CDR2 LQKENI. The CDR3 loop is CASSLGQGVRTEAFF. For the CDR3, the DNA is TGTGCCAGCTCACTCGGACAGGGGGTGAGGACTGAAGCTTTCTTT.

In this sample, this clonotype turned up a few times. The chain employs TRBV6-6 and TRBJ1-2, with TRBD1 matching 8 bases. Per the germline V gene, CDR1 is MNHNY and CDR2 is SVGAGI (reference sequence). With 0 bases clipped from V and 8 bases from J, the junction kept 11 bases outside the gene matches. The CDR3 runs 16 residues. The CDR3 sequence: CASSYSSGQGVGGYTF. The CDR3 region has the DNA TGTGCCAGCAGTTACTCGAGTGGACAGGGAGTAGGAGGCTACACCTTC.

This clonotype was detected many times. The genes are TRBV12-3 or TRBV12-4 and TRBJ1-5, with 10 bases identical to TRBD1. Losses at the gene ends were 1 base for V and 6 bases for J; bases not matched to a gene: 6. The CDR3 loop spans 16 amino acids. The chain's CDR3 is CASSLGGQGIGQPQHF. CDR3 nucleotides: TGTGCCAGCAGTTTAGGGGGACAGGGGATCGGTCAGCCCCAGCATTTT.

The chain employs TRBV19 and TRBJ2-3, with TRBD1 identical over 9 bases. The germline gives CDR1 LNHDA, CDR2 SQIVND (reference sequence). V lost 7 bases, J lost 4 bases, and 6 bases stayed unmatched. The CDR3 covers 14 residues. The CDR3 here is CASKDRGVADTQYF. CDR3 coding DNA: TGTGCCAGTAAAGACAGGGGGGTTGCAGATACGCAGTATTTT.

This clonotype was counted many times. This rearrangement joins TRBV20-1 to TRBJ2-1; 12 bases are a match to TRBD2. There are 14 residues in the CDR3. Germline CDR1 is DFQATT and CDR2 is SNEGSKA (reference sequence). The V segment lost 3 bases and the J segment 7 bases; nucleotides outside the gene matches: 4. In DNA form, the CDR3 reads TGCAGTGCTAGTCGGCTAGCGGGGGGGAATGAGCAGTTCTTC. As protein: CSASRLAGGNEQFF.